These T cell receptor beta chains were read from a single sample in a study of OX40 agonist ivuxolimab in advanced cancers. Using immunoSEQ multiplex PCR, the repertoire was profiled, and TCRdb retains in-frame clones only, with some absent. This sample yields roughly 60,000 clones, of which roughly 81% are seen a single time; roughly 3.1% belongs to the top ten. Specimen: CD4+ or CD8+ T cells sorted from blood, collected in a trial of the OX40 agonist ivuxolimab. The receptor source for this set is an adult with an advanced solid tumor such as melanoma, head and neck, liver or kidney cancer. CDR3s include the opening cysteine and the closing phenylalanine or tryptophan. The D gene is left open where the match is weak. Expanded clones are given a class, and other clones once, few, many or no size at all.

D	size	V	J	CDR3	DNA
-	-	TRBV6-5	TRBJ1-2	CASTRSGQGNGYTF	TGTGCCAGCACCAGATCAGGGCAGGGGAACGGCTACACCTTC
-	-	TRBV5-1	TRBJ1-5	CASSLAAGGGQPQHF	TGCGCCAGCAGCTTGGCCGCGGGAGGCGGTCAGCCCCAGCATTTT
TRBD1	-	TRBV5-6	TRBJ2-5	CASSLAGNRGKTQYF	TGTGCCAGCAGCTTGGCCGGAAACAGGGGGAAGACCCAGTACTTC
TRBD1	-	TRBV2	TRBJ1-1	CASTKGQANTEAFF	TGTGCCAGCACCAAGGGACAGGCGAACACTGAAGCTTTCTTT
-	-	TRBV9	TRBJ1-5	CASSVGVGGSQHF	TGTGCCAGCAGCGTAGGGGTGGGGGGGTCCCAGCATTTT
-	-	TRBV28	TRBJ1-2	CASVRGGATNYGYTF	TGTGCCAGCGTCCGAGGGGGGGCAACTAACTATGGCTACACCTTC
TRBD1	-	TRBV30	TRBJ1-1	CAWSTHRQGSRTEAFF	TGTGCCTGGAGTACCCATCGACAGGGGTCGCGGACTGAAGCTTTCTTT
TRBD1	-	TRBV2	TRBJ2-7	CASKQQGASYEQYF	TGTGCCAGCAAGCAACAGGGGGCTTCCTACGAGCAGTACTTC
-	-	TRBV28	TRBJ1-5	CASSLPYTPGGRPQHF	TGTGCCAGCAGTTTACCCTATACTCCCGGGGGACGGCCCCAGCATTTT
-	-	TRBV4-3	TRBJ1-2	CASSPRLLGLDGYTF	TGCGCCAGCAGCCCGCGCCTTTTGGGGCTCGATGGCTACACCTTC
-	once	TRBV7-2	TRBJ1-1	CASSSQGGTEAFF	TGTGCCAGCAGCTCCCAAGGGGGCACTGAAGCTTTCTTT
TRBD1	once	TRBV18	TRBJ1-1	CASSLDRAGIGEAFF	TGTGCCAGCTCACTCGACAGGGCTGGGATCGGTGAAGCTTTCTTT
-	-	TRBV28	TRBJ2-7	CASAGGGHYEQYF	TGTGCCAGCGCTGGCGGGGGCCACTACGAGCAGTACTTC
-	-	TRBV18	TRBJ2-3	CASSPRTVSTDTQYF	TGTGCCAGCTCACCACGGACGGTTAGCACAGATACGCAGTATTTT
-	-	TRBV2	TRBJ2-5	CASSEARTGVWTQYF	TGTGCCAGCAGTGAAGCGCGTACAGGTGTATGGACCCAGTACTTC
-	-	TRBV28	TRBJ2-3	CASSRVTDTQYF	TGTGCCAGCAGTCGAGTGACAGATACGCAGTATTTT
TRBD1	-	TRBV5-6	TRBJ1-2	CASGPGQGSRGYTF	TGTGCCAGCGGGCCAGGACAGGGAAGTCGAGGCTACACCTTC
TRBD2	-	TRBV5-5	TRBJ2-1	CASSSGRGTYNEQFF	TGTGCCAGCAGCTCCGGGCGGGGGACTTACAATGAGCAGTTCTTC
-	-	TRBV28	TRBJ2-1	CASTLQSRNEQFF	TGTGCCAGCACCCTACAGAGTAGGAATGAGCAGTTCTTC
-	-	TRBV12-5	TRBJ2-1	CASGLDNSYNEQFF	TGTGCTAGTGGACTGGACAACTCCTACAATGAGCAGTTCTTC
TRBD1	-	TRBV9	TRBJ1-2	CASSPHRGFNYGYTF	TGTGCCAGCAGCCCCCACAGGGGATTTAACTATGGCTACACCTTC
-	few	TRBV15	TRBJ1-4	CATSRPLQGVTKLFF	TGTGCCACCAGCAGACCCCTTCAGGGAGTCACCAAACTGTTTTTT